A selection of T cell receptor beta chains follows, all from one sample in a study of HIV-infected patients and healthy controls. Each CDR3 protein is one row after TCRdb ran MiXCR on the 5' RACE reads. Here the sample spans fewer than 5,500 distinct CDR3 sequences, roughly 20% being singletons. The sequenced sample was blood, obtained during antiretroviral therapy. Source of these receptors: an adult with HIV infection. Both conserved end residues are part of each CDR3. A D gene is named only where the DNA matches it firmly. The listing skips clone size in some rows; elsewhere it reads once, few, many or a size class.

>TRBJ2-7|NA|TRBV6-1|medium-sized
TGTGCCAGCAGAGGTAACAGGGAGGACTACGAGCAGTACTTC
CASRGNREDYEQYF
>TRBJ2-7|NA|TRBV10-3|many
TGTGCCATCAGTGGCGGCTCGGCAGGTTTAAGCTCCTACGAGCAGTACTTC
CAISGGSAGLSSYEQYF
>TRBJ2-1|NA|TRBV3-1|medium-sized
TGTGCCAGCAGCTACGGAGGGAGCGGATTAACCTACAATGAGCAGTTCTTC
CASSYGGSGLTYNEQFF
>TRBJ2-7|TRBD1|TRBV6-5|medium-sized
TGTGCCAGCAGTTACGAGGGACAGGCCTACGAGCAGTACTTC
CASSYEGQAYEQYF
>TRBJ1-1|TRBD1|TRBV12-3/TRBV12-4|many
TGTGCCAGTTCTACGGGACAGTCGACCGCGAACACTGAAGCTTTCTTT
CASSTGQSTANTEAFF
>TRBJ2-4|TRBD1|TRBV5-4|medium-sized
TGTGCCAGCAGCTTAGAGGACAGGGGAAAGAACATTCAGTACTTC
CASSLEDRGKNIQYF
>TRBJ2-5|TRBD1|TRBV28|many
TGTGCCACATACCCCGGGGCAGGGGGCCCACAAGAGACCCAGTACTTC
CATYPGAGGPQETQYF
>TRBJ2-5|NA|TRBV9|medium-sized
TGTGCCAGCAGCGTAGCTCGAGGCCGCCAAGAGACCCAGTACTTC
CASSVARGRQETQYF
>TRBJ1-1|TRBD1|TRBV7-9|medium-sized
TGTGCCAGCAGCTTAAGCACAGGGGCGAACACTGAAGCTTTCTTT
CASSLSTGANTEAFF
>TRBJ2-5|NA|TRBV12-3/TRBV12-4|medium-sized
TGTGCCAGCAGTGGGAGTTACCAAGAGACCCAGTACTTC
CASSGSYQETQYF
>TRBJ2-4|NA|TRBV4-2|many
TGTGCCAGCAGCCAAGATCCGGGCAGGGTTAACATTCAGTACTTC
CASSQDPGRVNIQYF
>TRBJ1-4|TRBD1|TRBV12-3/TRBV12-4|NA
TGTGCCAGCAGGCAGGGGGCCGTGGGGCTGTTTTTT
CASRQGAVGLFF
>TRBJ1-1|NA|TRBV21-1|medium-sized
TGTGCCAGCAGCAAAGAGAGACCAGACCAGAGGGACACTGAAGCTTTCTTT
CASSKERPDQRDTEAFF
>TRBJ2-6|NA|TRBV5-4|many
TGTGCCAGCAGCTTTAATGGGGCCAACGTCCTGACTTTC
CASSFNGANVLTF
>TRBJ2-2|TRBD2|TRBV19|medium-sized
TGTGCCAGTAGTATCGCTAGCGGGGGTACCGGGGAGCTGTTTTTT
CASSIASGGTGELFF
>TRBJ2-1|TRBD2|TRBV6-2/TRBV6-3|medium-sized
TGTGCCAGCAGCCGCCTGGGACTAGCGGAAGGGAATGAGCAGTTCTTC
CASSRLGLAEGNEQFF
>TRBJ2-1|TRBD2|TRBV6-2/TRBV6-3|few
TGTGCCAGCACTGAACTAGCGGGGGGGCCGAGTGAGCAGTTCTTC
CASTELAGGPSEQFF
>TRBJ1-6|NA|TRBV19|NA
TGTGCCAGTAGTATTTCAGGGTATAATTCACCCCTCCACTTT
CASSISGYNSPLHF
>TRBJ1-3|NA|TRBV7-9|many
TGTGCCAGCAGCTTAGAAGGACCCGGAAACACCATATATTTT
CASSLEGPGNTIYF
>TRBJ2-1|NA|TRBV5-4|medium-sized
TGTGCCAGCAGCTTGGATAGGGAGCAGTTCTTC
CASSLDREQFF
>TRBJ1-5|NA|TRBV21-1|many
TGCGGAACACAGCCCCAGCATTTT
CGTQPQHF
>TRBJ2-1|NA|TRBV4-1|large
TGCGCCAGCAGCCAAGAAGTCGGGGGAGGCAATGAGCAGTTCTTC
CASSQEVGGGNEQFF
>TRBJ2-2|TRBD2|TRBV4-2|NA
TGTGCCAGCAGCCAACCGGGACTAGCGGGGTCCGGGGAGCTGTTTTTT
CASSQPGLAGSGELFF
>TRBJ2-7|NA|TRBV7-9|medium-sized
TGTGCCAGCAGCCGGACCTCCTACGAGCAGTACTTC
CASSRTSYEQYF
>TRBJ2-5|TRBD2|TRBV7-8|few
TGTGCCAGCAGCTTAGATGCAGCGGGGTCCACCGAAGAGACCCAGTACTTC
CASSLDAAGSTEETQYF
>TRBJ2-5|NA|TRBV6-2/TRBV6-3|medium-sized
TGTGCCAGCAAATATTCCTACGTCCAAGAGACCCAGTACTTC
CASKYSYVQETQYF
>TRBJ1-1|NA|TRBV12-3/TRBV12-4|medium-sized
TGTGCCAGCAGCCTCGGACCGAACACTGAAGCTTTCTTT
CASSLGPNTEAFF
>TRBJ2-3|NA|TRBV27|medium-sized
TGTGCCAGCAGTAGGCTAACAGATACGCAGTATTTT
CASSRLTDTQYF
>TRBJ2-3|NA|TRBV12-3/TRBV12-4|NA
TGTGCCAGCAAACAGGCAGATACGCAGTATTTT
CASKQADTQYF
>TRBJ2-7|NA|TRBV7-2|medium-sized
TGTGCCAGCAGCCCCGAGGGGGGTTTCGGCGAGCAGTACTTC
CASSPEGGFGEQYF
>TRBJ2-5|TRBD1|TRBV19|medium-sized
TGTGCCAGTCGGGACAGGGCCGAAATCCAAGAGACCCAGTACTTC
CASRDRAEIQETQYF
>TRBJ2-2|TRBD2|TRBV19|NA
TGTGCCAGTGAGACTAGCGGGGGACAAAACACCGGGGAGCTGTTTTTT
CASETSGGQNTGELFF
>TRBJ2-5|NA|TRBV5-6|many
TGTGCCAGCACCCAGGGACCAAGGGAGACCCAGTACTTC
CASTQGPRETQYF
>TRBJ1-4|NA|TRBV19|many
TGTGCCACCCACCCCGGGGGACGGGATCCAACTAATGAAAAACTGTTTTTT
CATHPGGRDPTNEKLFF
>TRBJ1-5|NA|TRBV7-7|many
TGTGCCAGCAGCTCCCATCCCGGCGGTCAGCCCCAGCATTTT
CASSSHPGGQPQHF
>TRBJ1-4|NA|TRBV6-1|many
TGTGCCAGCAGTGAAGAATCTACATCAGTGACTAATGAAAAACTGTTTTTT
CASSEESTSVTNEKLFF
>TRBJ1-5|TRBD1|TRBV4-1|many
TGCGCCAGCAGCCCGGACAGGGGCAATCAGCCCCAGCATTTT
CASSPDRGNQPQHF
>TRBJ2-7|NA|TRBV4-3|NA
TGCGCCAGCAGCCAAGAGAGGTCAGGGTCATACGAGCAGTACTTC
CASSQERSGSYEQYF
>TRBJ1-1|NA|TRBV29-1|medium-sized
TGCAGCGATTCAATCGGGACACTAAACACTGAAGCTTTCTTT
CSDSIGTLNTEAFF
>TRBJ2-4|NA|TRBV6-6|medium-sized
TGTGCCAGCAGTTACGGGCAAGCACCAAACATTCAGTACTTC
CASSYGQAPNIQYF
>TRBJ2-6|NA|TRBV11-3|medium-sized
TGTGCCAGCAGCTCCCAAGCTGAGTTGACTGGGGCCAACGTCCTGACTTTC
CASSSQAELTGANVLTF
>TRBJ2-1|TRBD2|TRBV19|few
TGTGCCAGTAGTATAGTTGGGCGGGGGGGCATCGACAATGAGCAGTTCTTC
CASSIVGRGGIDNEQFF
>TRBJ1-1|TRBD1|TRBV4-1|many
TGCGCCAGCAGCCAGGGGACAGGGAGAGGAAGCACTGAAGCTTTCTTT
CASSQGTGRGSTEAFF
>TRBJ1-2|NA|TRBV20-1|few
TGCAGTGCTAGAAGCAGGACATCTTATGGCTACACCTTC
CSARSRTSYGYTF
>TRBJ2-5|NA|TRBV4-3|many
TGCGCCAGCAGCCAAGAAATGGACTACCCCAAAGAGACCCAGTACTTC
CASSQEMDYPKETQYF
>TRBJ2-3|NA|TRBV29-1|medium-sized
TGCAGCGTTGAATCTACAGGGCGCCGCACAGATACGCAGTATTTT
CSVESTGRRTDTQYF
>TRBJ1-2|TRBD1|TRBV6-6|many
TGTGCCAGCACCCTAGGACAGGGTAGTGGCTACACCTTC
CASTLGQGSGYTF
>TRBJ1-2|TRBD1|TRBV5-1|large
TGCGCCAGCAGCCGAGACAGGGGATCTGGCTACACCTTC
CASSRDRGSGYTF
>TRBJ2-1|NA|TRBV11-2|medium-sized
TGTGCCAGCAGTTTGGACACGGGATACAATGAGCAGTTCTTC
CASSLDTGYNEQFF
>TRBJ1-1|NA|TRBV19|many
TGTGCCAGTAGTAATACAGGGACGTCACCGAACACTGAAGCTTTCTTT
CASSNTGTSPNTEAFF
>TRBJ1-1|NA|TRBV7-9|medium-sized
TGTGCCAGCAGCTTGTACACCGGGAACACTGAAGCTTTCTTT
CASSLYTGNTEAFF